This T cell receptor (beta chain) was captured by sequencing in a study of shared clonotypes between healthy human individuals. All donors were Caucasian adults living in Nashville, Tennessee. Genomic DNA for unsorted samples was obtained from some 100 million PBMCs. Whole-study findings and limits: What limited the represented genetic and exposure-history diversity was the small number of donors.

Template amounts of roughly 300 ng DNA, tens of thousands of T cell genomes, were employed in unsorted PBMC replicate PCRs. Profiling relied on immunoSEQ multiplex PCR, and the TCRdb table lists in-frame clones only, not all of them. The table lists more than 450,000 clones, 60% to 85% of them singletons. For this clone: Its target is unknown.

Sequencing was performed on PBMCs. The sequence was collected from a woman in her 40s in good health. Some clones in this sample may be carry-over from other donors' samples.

The CDR3 protein is CASSVSGSSYNEQFF. CDR3 nucleotides: TGTGCCAGCAGCGTGAGCGGGAGCTCCTACAATGAGCAGTTCTTC. J is TRBJ2-1 and V is TRBV2, with 8 nucleotides matching TRBD2. This CDR3 spans 15 amino acids. With V trimmed by 6 bases and J by 0 bases, 4 bases remained unmatched. Germline CDR1 is SNHLY and CDR2 is FYNNEI. Variable domain in full (rest from reference TRBV2 and TRBJ2-1): EPEVTQTPSHQVTQMGQEVILRCVPISNHLYFYWYRQILGQKVEFLVSFYNNEISEKSEIFDDQFSVERPDGSNFTLKIRSTKLEDSAMYFCASSVSGSSYNEQFFGPGTRLTVL.